The clone carrying this T cell receptor beta chain was seen a few times. This record comes from a study of identical twins. V was clipped by 6 bases and J by 2 bases; unmatched bases: 5. The CDR3 extends over 14 amino acids. Germline loops: CDR1 MNHNS, CDR2 SASEGT. A single record per CDR3 protein comes from TCRdb applying MiXCR to the 5' RACE reads. The sample holds about 520,000 distinct CDR3 sequences, around 20% seen once. This same sample was also taken into another study, of T cells expressing NK-cell markers. That source reports: Topping the CD3+CD56-NKG2C+ fraction as well were these clonotypes, in a handful of donors.

The clonotype comes from a woman aged 18 to 35 in good health. The sample was CD4+ T cells sorted from blood. This chain connects TRBV6-1 to TRBJ2-3, with 7 bases identical to TRBD1. The CDR3 protein is CASRQGQLTDTQYF. In nucleotides, the CDR3 is TGTGCCAGCAGACAGGGACAGCTCACAGATACGCAGTATTTT.